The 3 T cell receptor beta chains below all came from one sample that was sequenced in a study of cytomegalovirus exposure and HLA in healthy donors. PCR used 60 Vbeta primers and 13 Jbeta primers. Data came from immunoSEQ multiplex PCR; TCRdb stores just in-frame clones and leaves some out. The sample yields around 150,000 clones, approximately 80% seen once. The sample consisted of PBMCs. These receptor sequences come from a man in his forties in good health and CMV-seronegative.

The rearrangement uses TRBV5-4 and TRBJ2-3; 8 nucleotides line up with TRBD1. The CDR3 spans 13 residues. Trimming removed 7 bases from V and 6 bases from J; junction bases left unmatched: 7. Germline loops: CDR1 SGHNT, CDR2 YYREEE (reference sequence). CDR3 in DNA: TGTGCCAGCCTCGACAGGGGTCTTGATACGCAGTATTTT. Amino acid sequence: CASLDRGLDTQYF.

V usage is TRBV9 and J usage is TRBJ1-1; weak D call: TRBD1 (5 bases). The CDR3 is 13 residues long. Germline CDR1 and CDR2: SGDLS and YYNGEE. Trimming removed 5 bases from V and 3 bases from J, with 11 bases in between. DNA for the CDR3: TGTGCCAGCAGTGATGGGGGGGACACTGAAGCTTTCTTT. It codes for CASSDGGDTEAFF.

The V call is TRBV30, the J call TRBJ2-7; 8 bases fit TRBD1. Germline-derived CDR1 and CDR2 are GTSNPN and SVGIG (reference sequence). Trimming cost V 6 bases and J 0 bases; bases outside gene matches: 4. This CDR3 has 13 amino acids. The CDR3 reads CACSGGSSYEQYF. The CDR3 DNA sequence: TGTGCCTGTTCAGGGGGCAGCTCCTACGAGCAGTACTTC.